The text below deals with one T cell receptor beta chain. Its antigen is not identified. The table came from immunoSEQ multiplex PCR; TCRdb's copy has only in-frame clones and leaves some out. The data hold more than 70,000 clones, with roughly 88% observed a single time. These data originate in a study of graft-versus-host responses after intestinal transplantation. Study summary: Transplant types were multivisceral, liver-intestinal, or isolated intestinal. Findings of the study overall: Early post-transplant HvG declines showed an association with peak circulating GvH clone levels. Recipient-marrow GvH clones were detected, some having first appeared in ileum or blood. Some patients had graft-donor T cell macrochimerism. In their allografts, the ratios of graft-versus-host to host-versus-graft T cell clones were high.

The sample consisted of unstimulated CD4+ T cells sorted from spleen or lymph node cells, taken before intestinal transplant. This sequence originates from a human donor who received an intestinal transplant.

The CDR3 DNA reads as TGTGCCAGCAGTTCTAGCGGGGGAGGCACCGGGGAGCTGTTTTTT. This codes for CASSSSGGGTGELFF. The chain is built from TRBV6-6 and TRBJ2-2; 10 bases match TRBD2. After removal of 4 bases from V and 4 bases from J, the junction contained 3 bases not matched to a gene. There are 15 residues in the CDR3. Per the germline V gene, CDR1 is MNHNY and CDR2 is SVGAGI (reference sequence).